This TCR beta chain originates from a study of blood T cell repertoires in COVID-19. Turning to the study itself: The United States, Italy and Spain were the sources of the acute and convalescent COVID-19 samples. Sample material is recorded as cDNA or gDNA derived from T cells, B-cell-depleted T cells, or PBMCs.

Seattle researchers signed up patients amid active infection and tracked them longitudinally. Germline V CDR1 and CDR2: SGHAT, FQNNGV. The CDR3 length is 14 residues. Germline trimming cut 1 base from V and 8 bases from J; bases unmatched to any gene: 3. In the authors' workflow: Amplifying reference gene primers gave estimates of nucleated cell counts. Profiling relied on immunoSEQ multiplex PCR, and the TCRdb table lists in-frame clones only, not all of them. V and J calls plus clone size are reproduced from that table; the DNA served to infer D and trimming. The profile shows under 95,000 clones, approximately 90% of them singletons.

The chain uses TRBV11-2 and TRBJ1-4; 8 positions match TRBD1. This TCR came from a man aged 50 or older with COVID-19, enrolled during active disease. Specimen: peripheral blood. CDR3 amino acids: CASSLGTGQEKLFF. In nucleotides, the CDR3 is TGTGCCAGCAGCTTAGGGACAGGGCAAGAAAAACTGTTTTTT.